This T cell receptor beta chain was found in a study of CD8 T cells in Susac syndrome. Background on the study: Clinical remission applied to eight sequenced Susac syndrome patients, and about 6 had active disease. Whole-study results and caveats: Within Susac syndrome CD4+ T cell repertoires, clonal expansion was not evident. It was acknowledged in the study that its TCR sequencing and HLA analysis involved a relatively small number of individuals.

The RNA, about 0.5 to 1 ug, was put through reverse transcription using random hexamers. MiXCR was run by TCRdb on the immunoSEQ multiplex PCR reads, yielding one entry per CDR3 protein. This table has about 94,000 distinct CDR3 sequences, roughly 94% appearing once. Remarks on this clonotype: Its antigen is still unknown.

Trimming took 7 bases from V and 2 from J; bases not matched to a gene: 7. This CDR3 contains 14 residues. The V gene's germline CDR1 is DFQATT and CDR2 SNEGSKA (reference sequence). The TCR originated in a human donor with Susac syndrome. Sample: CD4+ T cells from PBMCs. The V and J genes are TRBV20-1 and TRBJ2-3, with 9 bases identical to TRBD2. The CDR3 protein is CSVPTSGTTDTQYF. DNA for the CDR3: TGCAGTGTCCCGACTAGCGGCACCACAGATACGCAGTATTTT.